This TCR beta chain is drawn from a study of blood T cell repertoires in COVID-19. Measured with immunoSEQ multiplex PCR; TCRdb has only the in-frame clones, and not every one. The table includes roughly 300,000 clones, more than 75% detected once. Germline CDR1 MRHNA, CDR2 SNTAGT. Germline trimming cut 6 bases from V and 3 bases from J; bases unmatched to any gene: 3. The CDR3 loop spans 14 amino acids. This chain uses TRBV6-4 with TRBJ1-5, with 9 bases fitting TRBD1. The receptor was derived from a woman younger than 45 who had recovered from COVID-19. Material: PBMCs or T cells enriched from blood (not recorded which). Here the CDR3 reads CASRRTGVNQPQHF. The CDR3 DNA sequence: TGTGCCAGCAGGCGGACAGGGGTCAATCAGCCCCAGCATTTT.